This T cell receptor beta chain emerged from a study of T cell responses to AZD1222 COVID-19 vaccine. Study-wide results and caveats: Among AZD1222 vaccinees, only 6 or 7 were seropositive at baseline. Donors were largely white British and mainly female; clonal diversity was possibly underestimated.

J gave up 5 bases and V 5 bases, and 12 bases lay outside the gene matches. The CDR3 sequence is 16 residues long. CDR1 is SEHNR, CDR2 FQNEAQ, per germline (reference sequence). About this clone: Its antigen is currently unknown.

TCRdb's table, derived via immunoSEQ multiplex PCR, lists solely in-frame clones and lacks some. The sample holds 120,000 to 150,000 clones, 92% seen once. The receptor was isolated from an adult who received the AZD1222 COVID-19 vaccine. Sequencing was performed on peripheral blood, taken 28 days after the second AZD1222 dose. The rearrangement joins TRBV7-9 to TRBJ2-5; 9 nucleotides match TRBD1. CDR3 loop: CASSQPPGQGGETQYF. The CDR3 nucleotides read TGTGCCAGCAGCCAACCTCCGGGACAGGGAGGGGAGACCCAGTACTTC.